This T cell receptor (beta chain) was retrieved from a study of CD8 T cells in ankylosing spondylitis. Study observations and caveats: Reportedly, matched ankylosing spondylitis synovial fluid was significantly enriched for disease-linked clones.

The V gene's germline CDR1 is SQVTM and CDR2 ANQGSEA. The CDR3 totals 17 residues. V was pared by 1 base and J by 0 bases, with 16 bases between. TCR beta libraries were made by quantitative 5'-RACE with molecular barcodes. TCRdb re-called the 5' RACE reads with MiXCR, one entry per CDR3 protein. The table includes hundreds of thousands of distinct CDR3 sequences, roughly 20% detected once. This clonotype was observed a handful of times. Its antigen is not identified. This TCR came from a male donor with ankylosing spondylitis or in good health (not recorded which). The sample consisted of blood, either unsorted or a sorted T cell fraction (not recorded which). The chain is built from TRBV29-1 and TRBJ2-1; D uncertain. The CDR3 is CSVEGILEQSSYNEQFF. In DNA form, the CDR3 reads TGCAGCGTTGAAGGGATATTGGAGCAGAGCTCCTACAATGAGCAGTTCTTC.